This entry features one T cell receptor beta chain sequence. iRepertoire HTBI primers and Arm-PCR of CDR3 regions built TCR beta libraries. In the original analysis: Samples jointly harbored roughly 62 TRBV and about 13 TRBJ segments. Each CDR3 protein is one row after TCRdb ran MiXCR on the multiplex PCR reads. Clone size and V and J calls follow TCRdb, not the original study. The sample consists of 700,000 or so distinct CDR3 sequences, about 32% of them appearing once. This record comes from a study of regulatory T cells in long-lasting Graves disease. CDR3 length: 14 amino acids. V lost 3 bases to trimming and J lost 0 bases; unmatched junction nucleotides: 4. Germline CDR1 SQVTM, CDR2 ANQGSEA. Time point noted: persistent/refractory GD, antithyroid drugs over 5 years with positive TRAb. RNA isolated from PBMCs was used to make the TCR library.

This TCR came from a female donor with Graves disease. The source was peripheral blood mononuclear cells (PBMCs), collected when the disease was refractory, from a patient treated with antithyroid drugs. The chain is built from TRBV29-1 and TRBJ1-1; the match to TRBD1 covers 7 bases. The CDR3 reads CSVDRGTMNTEAFF. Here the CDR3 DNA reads TGCAGCGTTGACAGGGGGACGATGAACACTGAAGCTTTCTTT.